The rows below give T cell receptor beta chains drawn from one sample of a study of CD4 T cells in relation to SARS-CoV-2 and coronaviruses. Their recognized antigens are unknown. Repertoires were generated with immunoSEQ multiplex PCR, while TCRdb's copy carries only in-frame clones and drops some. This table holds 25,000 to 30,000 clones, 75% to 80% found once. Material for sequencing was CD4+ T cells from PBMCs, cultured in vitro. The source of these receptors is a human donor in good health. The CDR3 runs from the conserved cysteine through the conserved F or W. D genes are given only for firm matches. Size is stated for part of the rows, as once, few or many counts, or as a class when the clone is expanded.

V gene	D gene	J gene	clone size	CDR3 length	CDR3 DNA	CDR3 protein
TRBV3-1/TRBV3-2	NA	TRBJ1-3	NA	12	TGTGCCAGCAGCCCCCCAGGAAACACCATATATTTT	CASSPPGNTIYF
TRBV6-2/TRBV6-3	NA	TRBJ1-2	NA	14	TGTGCCAGCAGCAACGCGGGACGGAACTATGGCTACACCTTC	CASSNAGRNYGYTF
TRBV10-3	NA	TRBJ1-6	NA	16	TGTGCCATCAGCCTAGGCGGAGACTCCTATAATTCACCCCTCCACTTT	CAISLGGDSYNSPLHF
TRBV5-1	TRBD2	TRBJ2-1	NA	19	TGCGCCAGCAGCTTGGGGTTAGCGGGAGGGCCGTGGGGTCGCAATGAGCAGTTCTTC	CASSLGLAGGPWGRNEQFF
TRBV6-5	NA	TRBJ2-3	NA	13	TGTGCCACCCATAGCGGACCTCAGGATACGCAGTATTTT	CATHSGPQDTQYF
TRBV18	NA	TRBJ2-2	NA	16	TGTGCCAGCTCACCACCTGCGACAGCGGACACCGGGGAGCTGTTTTTT	CASSPPATADTGELFF
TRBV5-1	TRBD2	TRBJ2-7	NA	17	TGCGCCAGCAGCTTGCGTGGTAGCGGGGGAAAAATCTACGAGCAGTACTTC	CASSLRGSGGKIYEQYF
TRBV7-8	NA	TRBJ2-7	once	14	TGTGCCAGCAGCGTCGAACAGGGTCCCTACGAGCAGTACTTC	CASSVEQGPYEQYF
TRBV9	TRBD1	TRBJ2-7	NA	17	TGTGCCAGCAGCCCATCTCCTCGGGACAGGGGGCACGACGAGCAGTACTTC	CASSPSPRDRGHDEQYF
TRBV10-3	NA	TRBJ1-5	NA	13	TGTGCCATCAGTGAGTTGGAGGTTCAGCCCCAGCATTTT	CAISELEVQPQHF
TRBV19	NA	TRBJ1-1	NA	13	TGTGCCAGTAGTATATTGAACGGCCGTGAAGCTTTCTTT	CASSILNGREAFF
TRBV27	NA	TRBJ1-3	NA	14	TGTGCCAGCAGCACGGACATCTCTGGAAACACCATATATTTT	CASSTDISGNTIYF
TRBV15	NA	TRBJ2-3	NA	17	TGTGCCACCAGCAGAGGGTGGTTGTTGCTTGCAGAAGATACGCAGTATTTT	CATSRGWLLLAEDTQYF
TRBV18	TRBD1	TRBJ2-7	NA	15	TGTGCCAGCTCACCCGGACAGGGGTCCCCTCGCGAGCAGTACTTC	CASSPGQGSPREQYF
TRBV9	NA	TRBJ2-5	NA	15	TGTGCCAGCAGCGTAGAAGAGGGGATCGGAGAGACCCAGTACTTC	CASSVEEGIGETQYF
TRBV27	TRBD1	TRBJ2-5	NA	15	TGTGCCAGCAGTCCTGGGGGGACAGGTGAAGAGACCCAGTACTTC	CASSPGGTGEETQYF
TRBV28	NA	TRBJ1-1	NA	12	TGTGCCAGCAGTTTGACGCAGGGGAGAGCTTTCTTT	CASSLTQGRAFF
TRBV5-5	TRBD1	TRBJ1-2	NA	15	TGTGCCAGCAGCTCTCCGGGACAGGGTGGACCCGGCTACACCTTC	CASSSPGQGGPGYTF
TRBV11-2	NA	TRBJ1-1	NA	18	TGTGCCAGCAGCTTAAACCCCTGGAGGGGGGGACAGAACACTGAAGCTTTCTTT	CASSLNPWRGGQNTEAFF
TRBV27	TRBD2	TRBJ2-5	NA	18	TGTGCCAGCAGTTTTAACCCGCCGGGAGGGCCAGGAGGGGAGACCCAGTACTTC	CASSFNPPGGPGGETQYF
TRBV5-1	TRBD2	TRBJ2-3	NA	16	TGCGCCAGCAGCGGGCGCGGGGGAACTAGCACAGATACGCAGTATTTT	CASSGRGGTSTDTQYF
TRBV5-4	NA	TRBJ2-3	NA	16	TGTGCCAGCAGCTCTAGACTTAGCCCAAGCACAGATACGCAGTATTTT	CASSSRLSPSTDTQYF
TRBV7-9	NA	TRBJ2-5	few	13	TGTGCCAGCAGCCCCAGCGTACAAGAGACCCAGTACTTC	CASSPSVQETQYF
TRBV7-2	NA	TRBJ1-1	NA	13	TGTGCCAGCAGCCTCAGCCCCTTCTCTGAAGCTTTCTTT	CASSLSPFSEAFF
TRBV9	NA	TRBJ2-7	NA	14	TGTGCCAGCAGCCTAGATCCATTCTCCTACGAGCAGTACTTC	CASSLDPFSYEQYF
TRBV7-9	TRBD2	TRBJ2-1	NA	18	TGTGCCAGCAGCCCCCGGGCAGCGGGAGGGCCGAGGTTCAATGAGCAGTTCTTC	CASSPRAAGGPRFNEQFF
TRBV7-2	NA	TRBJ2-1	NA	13	TGTGCCAGCAGCTTATTGCGGTACAATGAGCAGTTCTTC	CASSLLRYNEQFF
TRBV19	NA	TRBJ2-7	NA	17	TGTGCCAGTAGTCCCGGCCAGAGTGGGTTCCCTTTCTACGAGCAGTACTTC	CASSPGQSGFPFYEQYF
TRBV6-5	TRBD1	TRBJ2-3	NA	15	TGTGCCGGGGAACAGGGGATATCTAGCACAGATACGCAGTATTTT	CAGEQGISSTDTQYF
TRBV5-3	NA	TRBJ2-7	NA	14	TGTGCCAGAAGCTTGGGGCAGACCCGCGACGAGCAGTACTTC	CARSLGQTRDEQYF